This entry concerns a single TCR beta chain. Its antigen is undetermined. The data were obtained in a study of T cell responses to AZD1222 COVID-19 vaccine. In the study overall: Combined were second doses at about 4 or about 12 weeks. General study points: Dominant at 160-218 and 743-854, vaccine-associated CD4 TCRs also spanned spike. Nearly half of spike-specific TCRs reportedly target variant regions that are unmutated in the B.1.351 and B.1.1.7 variants. Spike-specific TCRs gained breadth and depth after people received two AZD1222 doses.

This CDR3 has 12 amino acids. CDR1 and CDR2 (germline): SQVTM, ANQGSEA. V gave up 2 bases and J gave up 6 bases, with 10 bases separating them. Using immunoSEQ multiplex PCR, the repertoire was profiled, and TCRdb retains in-frame clones only, with some absent. The sample shows about 150,000 clones, 91% of them seen only once. This sequence was found in an adult in good health. J is TRBJ1-1 and V is TRBV29-1; no reliable D call. The specimen comprised peripheral blood, sampled on day 0 of AZD1222 vaccination. CDR3 DNA sequence: TGCAGCGTTGAACTGTCAGCACCTGAAGCTTTCTTT. Its protein product is CSVELSAPEAFF.